This is a list of T cell receptor beta chains from one sample in a study of OX40 agonist ivuxolimab in advanced cancers. The table came from immunoSEQ multiplex PCR; TCRdb's copy has only in-frame clones and leaves some out. The data contain 45,000 to 60,000 clones, 90% of them singletons. The material sequenced was CD4+ or CD8+ T cells sorted from blood, taken in a trial of the OX40 agonist ivuxolimab. All receptors come from an adult with an advanced solid tumor such as melanoma, head and neck, liver or kidney cancer. Both conserved end residues are part of each CDR3. A D gene is named only where the DNA matches it firmly. Some rows mark clone size as missing; the rest say once, few, many or name a class of expanded clone.

j_call | d_call | v_call | clone_size | cdr3_nt | cdr3_aa
TRBJ1-2 | . | TRBV5-4 | . | TGTGCCAGCAGCTTGAGAGGGGGAGACTATGGCTACACCTTC | CASSLRGGDYGYTF
TRBJ1-1 | . | TRBV7-8 | . | TGTGCCAGCAGGGCCCTTGGACGGGTGGGCACTGAAGCTTTCTTT | CASRALGRVGTEAFF
TRBJ1-1 | . | TRBV10-2 | . | TGCGCCAGCCGAGGGGGTCCCACTGAAGCTTTCTTT | CASRGGPTEAFF
TRBJ2-7 | TRBD2 | TRBV7-2 | . | TGTGCCAGCAGCTCTAGCGGGACTAGCGGGGGGGCTCGTTACGAGCAGTACTTC | CASSSSGTSGGARYEQYF
TRBJ2-5 | TRBD1 | TRBV9 | . | TGTGCCAGCAGCCCCAGAGGGGGACAGGGGGATGCGGAGACCCAGTACTTC | CASSPRGGQGDAETQYF
TRBJ1-1 | . | TRBV28 | . | TGTGCCAGCAGTTTATATTTGCGAGGGGGTGAAGCTTTCTTT | CASSLYLRGGEAFF
TRBJ2-2 | . | TRBV27 | . | TGTGCCAGCAGTTTACTAGGAGTCCCCGGGGAGCTGTTTTTT | CASSLLGVPGELFF
TRBJ2-5 | TRBD2 | TRBV6-5 | . | TGTGCCAGCGGGACTAGCGGGGTTGGAGAGACCCAGTACTTC | CASGTSGVGETQYF
TRBJ1-1 | . | TRBV2 | . | TGTGCCAGCACGATGGGGCGGATAAACACTGAAGCTTTCTTT | CASTMGRINTEAFF
TRBJ1-5 | TRBD1 | TRBV2 | . | TGTGCCAGCAGGACCGGGACAGGGGGCCATCAGCCCCAGCATTTT | CASRTGTGGHQPQHF
TRBJ2-3 | TRBD2 | TRBV7-8 | once | TGTGCCAGCAGCTCAAGCGGGAGTAGCACAGATACGCAGTATTTT | CASSSSGSSTDTQYF
TRBJ1-6 | . | TRBV28 | . | TGTGCCAGCAGTTTAAGCCCCCCAGGGAGGGGTTCAGTAAGTGATTCACCCCTCCACTTT | CASSLSPPGRGSVSDSPLHF
TRBJ2-3 | . | TRBV15 | . | TGTGCCACCAGCAGAGACGAGGCAGATACGCAGTATTTT | CATSRDEADTQYF
TRBJ1-2 | TRBD1 | TRBV11-2 | . | TGTGCCAGCAGCCCCGGTGGGATACAGGGGAACTATGGCTACACCTTC | CASSPGGIQGNYGYTF
TRBJ1-1 | . | TRBV4-1 | . | TGCGCCAGCAGCCAAGAACCTCCTCGTAAGGGGACTGAAGCTTTCTTT | CASSQEPPRKGTEAFF
TRBJ2-3 | . | TRBV29-1 | . | TGCAGCGTTAGGGGGGCAGGGACAGATACGCAGTATTTT | CSVRGAGTDTQYF
TRBJ1-5 | . | TRBV4-2 | . | TGTGCCAGCAGCCCGACCGACGGGAATCAGCCCCAGCATTTT | CASSPTDGNQPQHF
TRBJ2-7 | TRBD2 | TRBV28 | . | TGTGCCAGCAGCCAGGGTGGCGGGAGCGTGGGGGGGCAGTACTTC | CASSQGGGSVGGQYF
TRBJ1-3 | TRBD1 | TRBV5-1 | . | TGCGCCAGCAGCTTGTTTCTTCTGGGACAGGGAAGCGGAAACACCATATATTTT | CASSLFLLGQGSGNTIYF
TRBJ2-5 | . | TRBV7-9 | . | TGTGCCAGCAGCTTAGAACAGAGTTCTGGGACCCAGTACTTC | CASSLEQSSGTQYF
TRBJ2-3 | . | TRBV19 | . | TGTGCCAGTAGTGGGATGGGGACAGATACGCAGTATTTT | CASSGMGTDTQYF
TRBJ2-5 | . | TRBV7-8 | once | TGTGCCAGCAGCTCTCGGGGGCCCCAAGAGACCCAGTACTTC | CASSSRGPQETQYF
TRBJ2-7 | TRBD2 | TRBV2 | . | TGTGCCAGCACCCTAATCGGGGGGGGGTCGGACGAGCAGTACTTC | CASTLIGGGSDEQYF
TRBJ2-1 | TRBD2 | TRBV25-1 | . | TGTGCCAGCAGTGGTAGCGGGAGGGCTGGTGAGCAGTTCTTC | CASSGSGRAGEQFF
TRBJ1-6 | . | TRBV7-3 | . | TGTGCCAGCAGCCCATTCGGCTATAATTCACCCCTCCACTTT | CASSPFGYNSPLHF
TRBJ1-4 | . | TRBV4-1 | once | TGCGCCAGCAGCCAACAGGACAGAATTAATGAAAAACTGTTTTTT | CASSQQDRINEKLFF
TRBJ2-3 | TRBD2 | TRBV9 | once | TGTGCCAGCAGCCCCGGGGTAGCGGGAAAAGATACGCAGTATTTT | CASSPGVAGKDTQYF
TRBJ2-1 | TRBD2 | TRBV11-2 | . | TGTGCCAGCAGGACTCTAGCGGGCTCCTACAATGAGCAGTTCTTC | CASRTLAGSYNEQFF
TRBJ2-4 | . | TRBV28 | . | TGTGCCAGCAGCCCTACGGGGACTGTAGCCAAAAACATTCAGTACTTC | CASSPTGTVAKNIQYF
TRBJ2-5 | . | TRBV6-5 | . | TGTGCCAGCAGTCCCGGACTTGGGGAGACCCAGTACTTC | CASSPGLGETQYF
TRBJ2-2 | TRBD2 | TRBV5-4 | . | TGTGCCAGCAGCTTGGATCGGACTAGCACCGGGGAGCTGTTTTTT | CASSLDRTSTGELFF
TRBJ1-2 | . | TRBV5-5 | . | TGTGCCAGCAGCTTAAGACAGGACAACTATGGCTACACCTTC | CASSLRQDNYGYTF
TRBJ2-1 | TRBD1 | TRBV7-3 | . | TGTGCCAGCAGCTTGCGCGGGACAGGGTTCAATGAGCAGTTCTTC | CASSLRGTGFNEQFF
TRBJ2-1 | TRBD2 | TRBV9 | . | TGTGCCAGCAGCGCATCTAGCGGAGTGGTTTACAATGAGCAGTTCTTC | CASSASSGVVYNEQFF
TRBJ2-7 | TRBD2 | TRBV29-1 | once | TGCAGCGTTGGGACTAGCGGCTCCTACGAGCAGTACTTC | CSVGTSGSYEQYF
TRBJ2-5 | . | TRBV2 | few | TGTGCCAGCAGTGATCGGGGAGGAGAGACCCAGTACTTC | CASSDRGGETQYF
TRBJ2-7 | . | TRBV14 | . | TGTGCCAGCAGCCAAGATCGGATCAAGCAGTACTTC | CASSQDRIKQYF
TRBJ2-3 | . | TRBV7-3 | once | TGTGCCAGCAGCCTCGGCCAGTCAGATACGCAGTATTTT | CASSLGQSDTQYF
TRBJ2-7 | . | TRBV6-5 | . | TGTGCCAGCACCTCGAACGGGGGCGAGCAGTACTTC | CASTSNGGEQYF
TRBJ2-7 | TRBD2 | TRBV2 | . | TGTGCCAGCAGTGAGAGTAGCGGGACCTACGAGCAGTACTTC | CASSESSGTYEQYF
TRBJ2-5 | TRBD1 | TRBV27 | few | TGTGCCAGCAGGCAACAGGGGGCAGGGGAGACCCAGTACTTC | CASRQQGAGETQYF
TRBJ2-7 | . | TRBV6-1 | . | TGTGCCATCAGTGAGGGGGGTATCTACGAGCAGTACTTC | CAISEGGIYEQYF
TRBJ1-4 | . | TRBV5-1 | . | TGCGCCAGCAGCTTGGCAGACAGCCAAAATGAAAAACTGTTTTTT | CASSLADSQNEKLFF
TRBJ2-3 | TRBD2 | TRBV7-7 | . | TGTGCTAGCAGCCCGGGGACTAGCGCAGATACGCAGTATTTT | CASSPGTSADTQYF
TRBJ2-2 | . | TRBV11-2 | . | TGTGCCAGCAGCTTAGGGACCGGGGAGCTGTTTTTT | CASSLGTGELFF
TRBJ2-3 | . | TRBV11-2 | . | TGTGCCAGCAGCTTAGTCGGGGGGCGGACAGATACGCAGTATTTT | CASSLVGGRTDTQYF
TRBJ1-1 | . | TRBV7-9 | . | TGTGCCAGCAGCTTGGGGGGTATGAACACTGAAGCTTTCTTT | CASSLGGMNTEAFF